The 2 T cell receptor beta chains given below trace back to one sample, sequenced in a study of blood T cell repertoires in COVID-19. Profiling relied on immunoSEQ multiplex PCR, and the TCRdb table lists in-frame clones only, not all of them. The repertoire consists of some 50,000 clones, with about nine tenths occurring once and the leading ten covering over 7.5%. Material for sequencing was peripheral blood. Receptors were obtained from a man over 45 with active COVID-19.

This chain uses TRBV29-1 with TRBJ2-1; 10 bases match TRBD2. V dropped 5 bases and J dropped 8; count of bases not matched to a gene: 15. The CDR3 is 16 amino acids. The germline V gene encodes CDR1 SQVTM and CDR2 ANQGSEA. This CDR3 reads CSVLALGAGGGYEQFF. CDR3 bases: TGCAGCGTTTTGGCCCTAGGAGCGGGAGGGGGGTATGAGCAGTTCTTC.

V usage is TRBV3-1 (or the pseudogene TRBV3-2) and J usage is TRBJ2-3; 7 positions agree with TRBD2. Trimming at V came to 0 bases and at J to 1 base, leaving 10 bases not matched to a gene. The CDR3 has 18 amino acids. From germline, CDR1 is LGHDT and CDR2 YNNKEL (reference sequence). The CDR3 region is CASSQDSKRGGGTDTQYF. The CDR3 nucleotides are TGTGCCAGCAGCCAAGATTCGAAGCGGGGAGGGGGCACAGATACGCAGTATTTT.